The next 27 T cell receptor beta chains were all read from a single sample in a study of early T cells in non-severe SARS-CoV-2 infection. Via MiXCR, TCRdb re-called the 5' RACE reads, giving one row per CDR3 protein. The table lists under 45,000 distinct CDR3 sequences, under 7% of them singletons. The material sequenced was whole blood, taken at baseline. These TCRs come from an adult who was a healthcare worker with PCR-confirmed SARS-CoV-2 infection or an uninfected control (not recorded which).

This clonotype appeared many times. The V and J genes are TRBV20-1 and TRBJ2-1; TRBD2 matches 13 bases. Germline assignment: CDR1 DFQATT and CDR2 SNEGSKA (reference sequence). The CDR3 sequence is 14 residues long. Trimming cost V 5 bases and J 15 bases; bases outside gene matches: 13. This CDR3 reads CSAERLAGGLSRFF. The DNA of the CDR3 is TGCAGTGCTGAAAGACTAGCGGGAGGCCTCTCGCGGTTCTTC.

This clonotype has a count of ten or more. The chain couples TRBV11-2 to TRBJ2-1, with 8 bases that match TRBD1. Germline trimming cut 8 bases from V and 7 bases from J; bases unmatched to any gene: 7. Germline V lookup: CDR1 SGHAT, CDR2 FQNNGV. The length of the CDR3 is 13 residues. CDR3 nucleotide sequence: TGTGCCAGCCAGTGGGACAGGCTAAATGAGCAGTTCTTC. It specifies CASQWDRLNEQFF.

The chain links TRBV28 to TRBJ1-2; unclear D gene. The V gene's germline CDR1 is MDHEN and CDR2 SYDVKM. CDR3 length: 12 amino acids. Trimming left V 5 bases short and J 5 bases short, with 9 bases between. The CDR3 region is CASSVGSYGYTF. In nucleotides, the CDR3 is TGTGCCAGCAGTGTAGGGAGTTATGGCTACACCTTC.

This clonotype showed up just a few times. The chain has TRBV10-2 and TRBJ1-1; TRBD1 matches 8 bases. The CDR3 spans 13 residues. CDR1 is WSHSY and CDR2 is SAAADI in the germline V gene. V shed 6 bases, J shed 5 bases, and the junction held 5 bases outside the gene matches. CDR3 in DNA: TGCGCCAGCAGGGACAGGGCAGGAACTGAAGCTTTCTTT. Translating it yields CASRDRAGTEAFF.

This clonotype has a count of ten or more. The gene calls are TRBV13 and TRBJ2-3; tentative D call: TRBD2 (6 bases). The V gene's germline CDR1 is PRHDT and CDR2 FYEKMQ (reference sequence). V lost 5 bases to trimming and J lost 4 bases, with 19 bases between them. The CDR3 is 16 amino acids. For the CDR3, the DNA is TGTGCCAGCAGCCTCCAGTCCTCGGGGGTCTCAGATACGCAGTATTTT. It codes for CASSLQSSGVSDTQYF.

This clonotype occurred many times. CDR3 in amino acids: CASSSLTGAYEQYF. The CDR3 DNA follows: TGTGCCAGTAGTTCCCTGACAGGGGCCTACGAGCAGTACTTC. This sequence joins TRBV19 and TRBJ2-7, with TRBD1 matching 8 bases. After removal of 5 bases from V and 2 bases from J, the junction contained 5 bases not matched to a gene. Germline CDR1 reads LNHDA; CDR2 reads SQIVND (reference sequence). This CDR3 spans 14 amino acids.

This clonotype was counted ten times or more. The chain couples TRBV20-1 to TRBJ1-6; D is unresolved. Trimming removed 6 bases from V and 3 bases from J, with 15 bases in between. Germline V lookup: CDR1 DFQATT, CDR2 SNEGSKA (reference sequence). CDR3 size: 15 residues. This CDR3 is CSAPGFQFYNSPLHF. DNA for the CDR3: TGCAGTGCCCCCGGGTTCCAATTCTATAATTCACCCCTCCACTTT.

This clonotype occurred many times. The genes are TRBV29-1 and TRBJ2-1; perhaps TRBD1 as D (5 bases). The length of the CDR3 is 15 residues. CDR1 and CDR2 from the germline V gene are SQVTM and ANQGSEA. V gave up 8 bases and J gave up 7 bases, with 24 bases separating them. CDR3 amino acids: CSFRTRATGQNEQFF. The CDR3 DNA sequence: TGCAGCTTCCGAACCCGGGCTACAGGACAAAATGAGCAGTTCTTC.

The chain joins TRBV5-1 to TRBJ1-1; a possible D gene is TRBD1 (5 bases). Trimming removed 0 bases at V and 4 bases at J, with 16 bases between. The CDR3 extends over 16 amino acids. Germline values: CDR1 SGHRS, CDR2 YFSETQ. Here the CDR3 reads CASSLGGTQGGTEAFF. DNA for the CDR3: TGCGCCAGCAGCTTGGGAGGGACCCAAGGTGGCACTGAAGCTTTCTTT.

The gene calls are TRBV19 and TRBJ2-1; D is ambiguous. The CDR3 length is 15 residues. The germline V gene encodes CDR1 LNHDA and CDR2 SQIVND (reference sequence). Trimming removed 1 base from V and 0 bases from J, with 7 bases in between. CDR3 loop: CASSIGQSSYNEQFF. Here the CDR3 DNA reads TGTGCCAGTAGTATAGGCCAGAGCTCCTACAATGAGCAGTTCTTC. Complete variable domain (other parts from reference TRBV19 and TRBJ2-1): DGGITQSPKYLFRKEGQNVTLSCEQNLNHDAMYWYRQDPGQGLRLIYYSQIVNDFQKGDIAEGYSVSREKKESFPLTVTSAQKNPTAFYLCASSIGQSSYNEQFFGPGTRLTVL.

In its sample, this clonotype was seen many times. This sequence joins TRBV20-1 and TRBJ1-1; 7 bases align to TRBD1. This CDR3 is built from 16 residues. In germline, CDR1 is DFQATT, CDR2 SNEGSKA (reference sequence). Trimming at V came to 3 bases and at J to 0 bases, leaving 10 bases not matched to a gene. The CDR3 DNA reads TGCAGTGCTAGCCGGACAGGCCGTATCTTGAACACTGAAGCTTTCTTT. Its protein product is CSASRTGRILNTEAFF.

J is TRBJ2-1 and V is TRBV4-2; 14 positions agree with TRBD2. With 3 bases clipped from V and 8 bases from J, the junction kept 3 bases outside the gene matches. CDR3 length equals 15 residues. The germline V gene has CDR1 LGHNA and CDR2 YNFKEQ. The CDR3 DNA is TGTGCCAGCAGCCAGGGACTAGCGGGAGCCTATGAGCAGTTCTTC. It translates to CASSQGLAGAYEQFF.

This clonotype turned up a few times. The chain couples TRBV6-2 or TRBV6-3 to TRBJ1-4; D unclear. CDR1 is MNHEY, CDR2 SVGEGT, per germline. CDR3 length: 14 amino acids. Trimming cost V 7 bases and J 6 bases, with 15 bases left between them. The CDR3 DNA reads TGTGCCAGCACCAACTGGGAGCGGGATGAAAAACTGTTTTTT. Encoded protein: CASTNWERDEKLFF.

This chain uses TRBV7-2 with TRBJ1-1; weak D call: TRBD1 (6 bases). From germline, CDR1 is SGHTA and CDR2 FQGNSA. This CDR3 has 14 residues. V was trimmed by 2 bases and J by 6 bases, leaving 13 bases between them. This CDR3 reads CASSLMGAIAEAFF. Written as DNA, the CDR3 is TGTGCCAGCAGCTTAATGGGGGCGATCGCTGAAGCTTTCTTT.

Ten or more counts support this clonotype. This chain connects TRBV4-1 to TRBJ2-7; 9 bases are shared with TRBD2. This CDR3 is 16 amino acids long. With V trimmed by 1 base and J by 0 bases, 4 bases remained unmatched. Looked up from germline, CDR1 is MGHRA and CDR2 is YSYEKL. CDR3 sequence reads: CASSQAGLAFSYEQYF. The DNA of the CDR3 is TGCGCCAGCAGCCAAGCAGGACTAGCGTTCTCCTACGAGCAGTACTTC.

The chain links TRBV14 to TRBJ2-1; no definite D call. Trimming removed 1 base at V and 6 bases at J, with 4 bases between. Germline V gene lookup returns CDR1 SGHDN and CDR2 FVKESK. This CDR3 comprises 12 residues. CDR3 amino acids: CASSQVANEQFF. The CDR3 nucleotides are TGTGCCAGCAGCCAAGTGGCCAATGAGCAGTTCTTC.

This clonotype has ten or more counts. V and J are TRBV20-1 and TRBJ2-5; 10 nucleotides match TRBD2. Germline CDR1 and CDR2: DFQATT and SNEGSKA (reference sequence). CDR3 size: 15 residues. V shed 2 bases, J shed 1 base, and the junction held 4 bases outside the gene matches. CDR3 sequence: CSARQTSGSQETQYF. CDR3 sequence (DNA): TGCAGTGCTAGACAGACTAGCGGGTCCCAAGAGACCCAGTACTTC.

This clonotype was observed a few times. V and J are TRBV29-1 and TRBJ2-2; the match to TRBD1 covers 7 bases. The germline gives CDR1 SQVTM, CDR2 ANQGSEA. This CDR3 contains 11 residues. V was clipped by 6 bases and J by 15 bases; unmatched bases: 10. CDR3 loop: CSVQRDRVLFF. The CDR3 coding sequence is TGCAGCGTGCAACGTGACAGGGTGTTGTTTTTT.

This clonotype was detected a few times. The CDR3: CASSSDRVGEQYF. CDR3 nucleotides: TGTGCCAGCAGTTCAGACAGGGTTGGGGAGCAGTACTTC. The V call is TRBV28, the J call TRBJ2-7; TRBD1 agrees at 7 bases. Germline trimming cut 4 bases from V and 7 bases from J; bases unmatched to any gene: 7. The CDR3 is made up of 13 amino acids. Germline V lookup: CDR1 MDHEN, CDR2 SYDVKM.

The chain is built from TRBV4-3 and TRBJ2-7; 10 nucleotides align to TRBD2. The V gene's germline CDR1 is LGHNA and CDR2 YSLEER. The ends lost 1 base at V and 3 bases at J; junction bases unmatched: 3. This CDR3 contains 15 residues. CDR3 sequence (DNA): TGCGCCAGCAGCCAAGGGACTAGCGGAAACTACGAGCAGTACTTC. It encodes CASSQGTSGNYEQYF.

There are a few counts of this clonotype. This chain links TRBV6-1 with TRBJ2-1; the match to TRBD2 covers 9 bases. The CDR3 has 16 amino acids. V trimming: 7 bases; J trimming: 1 base; junction bases outside the gene matches: 8. CDR1 and CDR2 (germline): MNHNS, SASEGT. This CDR3 is CASTRTSVGSYNEQFF. The DNA for the CDR3 is TGTGCCAGCACCCGGACTAGCGTTGGATCCTACAATGAGCAGTTCTTC.

This clonotype was seen more than once but under ten times. The rearrangement links TRBV5-1 to TRBJ2-7; 12 bases fit TRBD2. This CDR3 comprises 18 residues. V lost 0 bases to trimming and J lost 4 bases; unmatched junction nucleotides: 11. In germline, CDR1 is SGHRS, CDR2 YFSETQ. The chain's CDR3 is CASSLGLAGGLGEYEQYF. The DNA for the CDR3 is TGCGCCAGCAGCTTGGGGCTAGCGGGAGGGCTAGGAGAGTACGAGCAGTACTTC. The full variable domain, its missing parts supplied by reference TRBV5-1 and TRBJ2-7, is KAGVTQTPRYLIKTRGQQVTLSCSPISGHRSVSWYQQTPGQGLQFLFEYFSETQRNKGNFPGRFSGRQFSNSRSEMNVSTLELGDSALYLCASSLGLAGGLGEYEQYFGPGTRLTVT.

This clonotype has more than one count but fewer than ten. The chain has TRBV29-1 and TRBJ2-3, with D perhaps being TRBD1 or TRBD2 (5 bases each). Germline assignment: CDR1 SQVTM and CDR2 ANQGSEA. Trimming shortened V by 4 bases and J by 2 bases, and 16 bases separated the two germline ends. The CDR3 consists of 15 residues. The CDR3 loop is CSVGHLAGATDTQYF. DNA for the CDR3: TGCAGCGTTGGACACCTAGCCGGGGCCACAGATACGCAGTATTTT.

This clonotype came up a few times. The rearrangement joins TRBV19 to TRBJ2-1; 8 nucleotides line up with TRBD1. Germline CDR1 reads LNHDA; CDR2 reads SQIVND (reference sequence). The V and J ends lost 8 bases and 7 bases, in that order; junction bases with no gene match: 22. The CDR3 runs 18 residues. The CDR3 spells CASRGTGFTNGIMNEQFF. The CDR3 coding sequence is TGTGCCAGTCGAGGGACAGGTTTTACAAACGGGATAATGAATGAGCAGTTCTTC.

The chain is built from TRBV7-3 and TRBJ2-5; either TRBD1 or TRBD2 may supply D (5 bases each). V lost 1 base and J lost 1, with 10 bases in between. This CDR3 comprises 15 residues. CDR1 is SGHTA, CDR2 FQGTGA, per germline. CDR3 residues: CASSLNPGSQETQYF. CDR3 bases: TGTGCCAGCAGCTTAAATCCAGGGAGCCAAGAGACCCAGTACTTC.

V and J are TRBV7-9 and TRBJ2-1; D gene uncertain. CDR3 size: 12 residues. Trimming removed 6 bases from V and 13 bases from J, with 16 bases in between. Germline CDR1 reads SEHNR; CDR2 reads FQNEAQ (reference sequence). The CDR3 region is CASRLGLAPQFF. The DNA of the CDR3 is TGTGCCAGCAGGTTGGGGTTGGCACCACAGTTCTTC. Full variable domain (rest looked up from reference TRBV7-9 and TRBJ2-1): DTGVSQNPRHKITKRGQNVTFRCDPISEHNRLYWYRQTLGQGPEFLTYFQNEAQLEKSRLLSDRFSAERPKGSFSTLEIQRTEQGDSAMYLCASRLGLAPQFFGPGTRLTVL.

This clonotype was seen ten or more times. The rearrangement uses TRBV7-9 and TRBJ1-2; 7 bases fit TRBD1. Unmatched junction bases numbered 4, after V lost 3 bases and J lost 6 bases. Germline CDR1 SEHNR, CDR2 FQNEAQ (reference sequence). This CDR3 is 13 amino acids long. CDR3 coding DNA: TGTGCCAGCAGCTTTGGCAGGGGGAATGGCTACACCTTC. Protein: CASSFGRGNGYTF.